These 5 T cell receptor beta chains were sequenced from one sample in a study of T cell responses to AZD1222 COVID-19 vaccine. The assay was immunoSEQ multiplex PCR, and TCRdb's table has in-frame clones only and misses some. The repertoire holds 70,000 or so clones, with 83% as singletons. This specimen was peripheral blood, taken 28 days after the second AZD1222 dose. These receptors originate from an adult who received the AZD1222 COVID-19 vaccine.

The chain is built from TRBV3-1 (or the pseudogene TRBV3-2) and TRBJ1-2; D remains ambiguous. Germline V lookup: CDR1 LGHDT, CDR2 YNNKEL (reference sequence). This CDR3 is built from 15 residues. With 0 bases removed from V and 4 bases from J, the gap between germline ends came to 12 bases. CDR3 region: CASSQDRWGGYGYTF. The CDR3 coding sequence is TGTGCCAGCAGCCAAGATCGTTGGGGAGGCTATGGCTACACCTTC.

This clone was seen once. The rearrangement joins TRBV5-4 to TRBJ2-5; 10 nucleotides align to TRBD1. This CDR3 has 16 amino acids. The V gene end was trimmed by 4 bases and the J gene end by 5 bases; junction bases not matched to a gene: 11. Per germline, CDR1 SGHNT and CDR2 YYREEE (reference sequence). In nucleotides, the CDR3 is TGTGCCAGCAGCCCTACCCTAGGACAGGGGGTCGAGACCCAGTACTTC. This codes for CASSPTLGQGVETQYF. Variable domain in full (rest from reference TRBV5-4 and TRBJ2-5): ETGVTQSPTHLIKTRGQQVTLRCSSQSGHNTVSWYQQALGQGPQFIFQYYREEENGRGNFPPRFSGLQFPNYSSELNVNALELDDSALYLCASSPTLGQGVETQYFGPGTRLLVL.

The gene calls are TRBV13 and TRBJ1-2; weak D call: TRBD1 (6 bases). The CDR3 has 15 amino acids. Between the trimmed V and J ends, which lost 0 bases and 6 bases, there was a span of 14 bases. Germline-derived CDR1 and CDR2 are PRHDT and FYEKMQ (reference sequence). In nucleotides, the CDR3 is TGTGCCAGCAGCTTAGGCCACAGGGTTTACAATGGCTACACCTTC. This codes for CASSLGHRVYNGYTF.

This clone was counted many times. This chain links TRBV30 with TRBJ2-2; weak D call: TRBD2 (5 bases). CDR3 size: 14 residues. Trimming removed 2 bases from V and 5 bases from J, with 12 bases in between. Germline lookup yields CDR1 GTSNPN and CDR2 SVGIG (reference sequence). CDR3 protein: CAWSRGLGTGELFF. Here the CDR3 DNA reads TGTGCCTGGAGTAGAGGGCTAGGTACCGGGGAGCTGTTTTTT.

The count of this clone is one. The chain recombines TRBV4-3 with TRBJ2-6, with D hard to call. This CDR3 has 16 residues. Germline V lookup: CDR1 LGHNA, CDR2 YSLEER. Trimming left V 1 base short and J 2 bases short, with 9 bases between. The CDR3 loop is CASSQVVGTGANVLTF. DNA of the CDR3: TGCGCCAGCAGCCAAGTTGTCGGTACTGGGGCCAACGTCCTGACTTTC.